Following are 10 T cell receptor beta chains from one sample sequenced in a study of CD8+ T cells in alopecia areata. Described treatment: oral pan-JAK inhibitor, 5-10 mg twice daily. Reverse transcribed after extraction, RNA yielded cDNA as the sequencing template. Some clones are missing from TCRdb's copy, which holds only in-frame ones; the method was immunoSEQ multiplex PCR. In the table there are 160,000 or so clones, approximately 65% of which are singletons. The material was CD4+ T cells sorted from blood, obtained at week 4, from a patient treated with tofacitinib. The source is a human donor with alopecia areata.

The V call is TRBV5-1, the J call TRBJ1-1; TRBD1 might be the D (5 bases). This CDR3 region has 15 residues. V was trimmed by 4 bases and J by 3 bases, leaving 16 bases between them. Germline CDR1 SGHRS, CDR2 YFSETQ. DNA of the CDR3: TGCGCCAGCAGCGCCGGGGACGCGTGGGACACTGAAGCTTTCTTT. Translation gives CASSAGDAWDTEAFF.

This chain links TRBV30 with TRBJ1-1; D unclear. Per germline, CDR1 GTSNPN and CDR2 SVGIG (reference sequence). This CDR3 is 15 amino acids long. V was shortened by 0 bases and J by 9 bases, with 20 bases between the two germline ends. CDR3: CAWSVPEGGGNKAFF. The CDR3 coding sequence is TGTGCCTGGAGTGTACCCGAGGGCGGTGGGAACAAAGCTTTCTTT.

The chain links TRBV14 to TRBJ2-7; perhaps TRBD2 as D (5 bases). Trimming left V 5 bases short and J 4 bases short, with 12 bases between. Looked up from germline, CDR1 is SGHDN and CDR2 is FVKESK. The CDR3 loop spans 13 amino acids. CDR3 in DNA: TGTGCCAGCAGCATTAATAGCGTGTACGAGCAGTACTTC. Protein: CASSINSVYEQYF.

V usage is TRBV29-1 and J usage is TRBJ2-1, with D tentatively TRBD1 (5 bases). The CDR3 consists of 14 residues. The germline V gene encodes CDR1 SQVTM and CDR2 ANQGSEA. Trimming shortened V by 7 bases and J by 4 bases, and 17 bases separated the two germline ends. The CDR3 here is CSALTDSPYNEQFF. Here the CDR3 DNA reads TGCAGCGCTCTAACAGACAGCCCTTACAATGAGCAGTTCTTC.

The CDR3 here is CASSTTGLKAEQYF. The CDR3 DNA reads as TGCGCCAGCAGCACAACCGGGCTCAAAGCCGAGCAGTACTTC. The chain has TRBV5-1 and TRBJ2-7; no reliable D call. Trimming stripped 4 bases from V and 6 bases from J, with 17 bases between. The CDR3 runs to 14 residues. Germline-derived CDR1 and CDR2 are SGHRS and YFSETQ.

With regard to this clone: Mismatch with germline at one junction end may stem from a read error. The chain has TRBV30 and TRBJ1-2, with no clear D. The CDR3 consists of 11 residues. Germline V lookup: CDR1 GTSNPN, CDR2 SVGIG (reference sequence). The CDR3 nucleotides are TGTGCCTGTTATGACCGATCCAGGTTTATCTTC. Translating gives CACYDRSRFIF.

A few counts support this clone. The rearrangement links TRBV27 to TRBJ1-6; D remains unclear. The CDR3 loop spans 14 amino acids. Germline loops: CDR1 MNHEY, CDR2 SMNVEV (reference sequence). Trimming cost V 2 bases and J 2 bases, with 4 bases left between them. CDR3: CASSLPTYNSPLHF. The CDR3 DNA sequence: TGTGCCAGCAGTTTACCGACCTATAATTCACCCCTCCACTTT.

The CDR3 DNA reads TGTGCCAGCAGCTTAAGGCGTCAACGAACTGAAGCTTTCTTT. Amino acid sequence: CASSLRRQRTEAFF. The rearrangement links TRBV7-2 to TRBJ1-1; D gene uncertain. CDR3 size: 14 residues. Germline CDR1 reads SGHTA; CDR2 reads FQGNSA. Trimming stripped 2 bases from V and 5 bases from J, with 12 bases between.

CDR3 amino acids: CASSSAVIAGELFF. The DNA of the CDR3 is TGTGCCAGCAGCTCGGCGGTGATCGCCGGGGAGCTGTTTTTT. The chain uses TRBV7-9 and TRBJ2-2; D ambiguous. V was shortened by 4 bases and J by 6 bases, with 12 bases between the two germline ends. Germline assignment: CDR1 SEHNR and CDR2 FQNEAQ (reference sequence). This CDR3 spans 14 amino acids.

The DNA of the CDR3 is TGCGCCAGCAGCGACCCGAGTAGGGATGGCTACACCTTC. Protein product: CASSDPSRDGYTF. V is TRBV5-1 and J is TRBJ1-2; D gene uncertain. V was pared by 4 bases and J by 6 bases, with 13 bases between. Germline V gene lookup returns CDR1 SGHRS and CDR2 YFSETQ. The CDR3 totals 13 residues.